Following are 27 T cell receptor beta chains from one sample sequenced in a study of regulatory T cells in long-lasting Graves disease. TCR beta libraries were built with iRepertoire HTBI primers and Arm-PCR of CDR3 regions. TCRdb analysed the multiplex PCR reads with MiXCR anew, one entry per CDR3 protein. This sample has around 250,000 distinct CDR3 sequences; around 17% occur once, and the top ten carry approximately 20%. Specified time point: newly diagnosed GD, antithyroid drugs for less than 3 months. TCR sequences were obtained from RNA taken from PBMCs. The material sequenced was peripheral blood mononuclear cells (PBMCs), taken at new diagnosis, from a patient treated with antithyroid drugs. These receptors all stem from a female donor with Graves disease.

This clonotype has only a few counts. V gene TRBV5-4 combines with J gene TRBJ2-7; D call uncertain. The CDR3 contains 12 residues. V lost 0 bases, J lost 5 bases, and 6 bases lay in between. Looked up from germline, CDR1 is SGHNT and CDR2 is YYREEE (reference sequence). The CDR3 region has the DNA TGTGCCAGCAGCTTGGTTACCAACGAGCAGTACTTC. Encoded protein: CASSLVTNEQYF.

Only a few counts were recorded for this clonotype. The chain employs TRBV6-1 and TRBJ1-2; TRBD1 might be the D (6 bases). CDR3 size: 15 residues. Trimming left V 1 base short and J 5 bases short, with 14 bases between. The germline V gene has CDR1 MNHNS and CDR2 SASEGT. CDR3 region: CASSEVGGGGYGYTF. The CDR3 DNA reads as TGTGCCAGCAGTGAAGTAGGGGGGGGGGGGTATGGCTACACCTTC.

This clonotype was seen many times. V usage is TRBV5-5 and J usage is TRBJ2-1; 9 nucleotides align to TRBD1. Germline CDR1 and CDR2: SGHKS and YYEKEE (reference sequence). V trimming: 3 bases; J trimming: 9 bases; junction bases outside the gene matches: 7. CDR3 length: 14 amino acids. CDR3 DNA sequence: TGTGCCAGCAGCTCGGACAGGGGCCAGGGTGAGCAGTTCTTC. This translates into CASSSDRGQGEQFF.

This clonotype was seen ten or more times. The V gene is TRBV10-3, the J gene TRBJ2-1, with 8 bases matching TRBD1. Germline V gene data show CDR1 as ENHRY and CDR2 as SYGVKD. The trim removed 6 bases at V and 5 bases at J, leaving 6 bases unmatched. This CDR3 contains 14 residues. CDR3 amino acids: CAIRGRGQNNEQFF. For the CDR3, the DNA is TGTGCCATCAGGGGCAGGGGGCAGAACAATGAGCAGTTCTTC.

This clonotype was detected only a few times. This rearrangement joins TRBV4-2 to TRBJ1-2, with a weak D call TRBD1 (5 bases). Deletions cut 2 bases from V and 12 bases from J, with 25 bases between. This CDR3 has 16 amino acids. Per germline, CDR1 LGHNA and CDR2 YNFKEQ. This CDR3 reads CASSQRGTSRSGVNTF. In DNA form, the CDR3 reads TGTGCCAGCAGCCAAAGAGGGACCTCTCGGTCCGGGGTAAACACCTTC.

Ten or more counts support this clonotype. This rearrangement joins TRBV28 to TRBJ1-6; TRBD1 is a possible D gene (6 bases). The length of the CDR3 is 15 residues. Germline loops: CDR1 MDHEN, CDR2 SYDVKM. V lost 7 bases and J 2 bases, leaving 12 bases between the germline ends. The CDR3 DNA is TGTGCCAGCAAGCCCGGACAGCCCTATAATTCACCCCTCCACTTT. It specifies CASKPGQPYNSPLHF.

The J gene is TRBJ2-7, the V gene TRBV6-1, with D unresolved. The germline V gene encodes CDR1 MNHNS and CDR2 SASEGT. There are 15 residues in the CDR3. Between the trimmed V and J ends, which lost 6 bases and 0 bases, there was a span of 15 bases. The CDR3 DNA reads as TGTGCCAGCAGCCGAAACTCACCTAACTCCTACGAGCAGTACTTC. It yields the protein CASSRNSPNSYEQYF.

This clonotype was recorded a few times. This chain uses TRBV11-2 with TRBJ1-1; 9 bases map to TRBD1. Germline lookup yields CDR1 SGHAT and CDR2 FQNNGV. Trimming removed 6 bases from V and 1 base from J; junction bases left unmatched: 9. The length of the CDR3 is 16 residues. The CDR3 DNA is TGTGCCAGCAGATACGACCAGACAGGGGGGAACACTGAAGCTTTCTTT. As protein: CASRYDQTGGNTEAFF.

Comment on this clonotype: This may come from a read error, since a much larger clone is one base off. V gene TRBV12-3 or TRBV12-4 combines with J gene TRBJ2-6; TRBD1 might be the D (5 bases). The CDR3 has 16 amino acids. DNA for the CDR3: TGTGCCGGCAGTTTAGCCAGGGTGTCCGGGGCCAACGTCCTGACTTTC. Translated: CAGSLARVSGANVLTF.

This clonotype was detected many times. The V call is TRBV11-2, the J call TRBJ2-3, with 8 bases lining up with TRBD2. The germline V gene has CDR1 SGHAT and CDR2 FQNNGV. The V and J ends lost 1 base and 6 bases, in that order; junction bases with no gene match: 6. The CDR3 contains 15 residues. CDR3 loop: CASSLVPGRGDTQYF. For the CDR3, the DNA is TGTGCCAGCAGCTTAGTCCCCGGGAGGGGCGATACGCAGTATTTT.

The chain combines TRBV6-2 or TRBV6-3 with TRBJ2-7; 8 nucleotides agree with TRBD2. Looked up from germline, CDR1 is MNHEY and CDR2 is SVGEGT. The CDR3 covers 16 residues. J lost 0 bases, V lost 0 bases, and 4 bases had no gene match. The CDR3 here is CASSYSPLAVSYEQYF. DNA of the CDR3: TGTGCCAGCAGTTACTCCCCACTAGCGGTCTCCTACGAGCAGTACTTC.

The rearrangement joins TRBV5-1 to TRBJ1-4; D is possibly TRBD1 (5 bases). The length of the CDR3 is 14 residues. The germline V and J ends were trimmed by 1 base and 6 bases, with 10 bases remaining between them. Germline V CDR1 and CDR2: SGHRS, YFSETQ. CDR3: CASSLWGIDEKLFF. Here the CDR3 DNA reads TGCGCCAGCAGCTTGTGGGGGATTGATGAAAAACTGTTTTTT.

This clonotype was seen ten or more times. This chain uses TRBV19 with TRBJ2-3; TRBD1 is a possible D gene (5 bases). Trimming took off 6 bases at V and 4 bases at J, with 14 bases between the two ends. This CDR3 comprises 14 residues. The germline CDR1 and CDR2 sequences are LNHDA and SQIVND (reference sequence). CDR3 nucleotides: TGTGCCAGTAGCCCCGAGACAGCCTCAGATACGCAGTATTTT. This codes for CASSPETASDTQYF.

The chain couples TRBV7-8 to TRBJ2-4, with 11 bases matching TRBD2. CDR1 SGHVS and CDR2 FQNEAQ come from the germline V gene. V shed 5 bases and J 4 bases; nucleotides not matched to a gene: 10. This CDR3 is built from 17 residues. The CDR3 is CASSQFFGTSGKNIQYF. The CDR3 DNA sequence: TGTGCCAGCAGCCAATTTTTCGGGACTAGCGGTAAAAACATTCAGTACTTC. Full variable domain (outside the CDR3, taken from reference TRBV7-8 and TRBJ2-4): GAGVSQSPRYKVAKRGQDVALRCDPISGHVSLFWYQQALGQGPEFLTYFQNEAQLDKSGLPSDRFFAERPEGSVSTLKIQRTQQEDSAVYLCASSQFFGTSGKNIQYFGAGTRLSVL.

This clonotype was detected ten times or more. The gene calls are TRBV2 and TRBJ2-7; 12 nucleotides agree with TRBD1. Trimming removed 5 bases from V and 6 bases from J; junction bases left unmatched: 5. Germline V gene sequence: CDR1 SNHLY, CDR2 FYNNEI. CDR3 length: 14 residues. The CDR3 sequence: CASSWDRGRSEQYF. The CDR3 DNA is TGTGCCAGCAGTTGGGACAGGGGGCGATCCGAGCAGTACTTC.

Notes on this clonotype: No conserved phenylalanine or tryptophan is present at the end of the CDR3, so a read error is the likely explanation. The J gene is TRBJ1-2, the V gene TRBV7-2; perhaps TRBD1 as D (6 bases). Trimming stripped 3 bases from V and 3 bases from J, with 8 bases between. Germline V CDR1 and CDR2: SGHTA, FQGNSA. The CDR3 is made up of 13 amino acids. The DNA for the CDR3 is TGTGCCAGCAGCTTTCCAGGGGACTATGGCTACACCTCC. As protein: CASSFPGDYGYTS.

The chain is built from TRBV7-8 and TRBJ2-5; TRBD1 aligns across 8 bases. With 5 bases clipped from V and 6 bases from J, the junction kept 14 bases outside the gene matches. Germline lookup yields CDR1 SGHVS and CDR2 FQNEAQ. The CDR3 has 16 residues. CDR3 coding DNA: TGTGCCAGCAGCCCAGCACTGAGACAGGGGTGGCAGACCCAGTACTTC. Amino acid sequence: CASSPALRQGWQTQYF.

This clonotype was counted a single time. A much larger clone lies one base from this, so it may be a read error. The chain carries TRBV7-9 and TRBJ1-5; TRBD1 agrees at 7 bases. Germline CDR1 and CDR2: SEHNR and FQNEAQ (reference sequence). Losses at the gene ends were 5 bases for V and 1 base for J; bases not matched to a gene: 5. CDR3 length: 15 amino acids. CDR3: CASSQGTASNQPQHF. For the CDR3, the DNA is TGTGCCAGCAGCCAAGGGACAGCGAGCAATCAGCCCCAGCATTTT.

This clonotype occurred many times. The V gene is TRBV19, the J gene TRBJ2-7; D gene unclear. CDR3 length equals 14 residues. Germline V gives CDR1 LNHDA, CDR2 SQIVND (reference sequence). The V and J ends lost 3 bases and 3 bases respectively, with 12 bases between them. The CDR3, as DNA: TGTGCCAGTAGTATGTCCTCGAGCGTCTACGAGCAGTACTTC. Its protein product is CASSMSSSVYEQYF.

This clonotype was counted many times. This rearrangement joins TRBV7-3 to TRBJ2-2, with D perhaps TRBD2 (6 bases). Germline CDR1 SGHTA, CDR2 FQGTGA. Trimming cost V 6 bases and J 0 bases, with 11 bases left between them. The CDR3 loop spans 15 amino acids. This CDR3 is CASSWSGPNTGELFF. The DNA of the CDR3 is TGTGCCAGCAGTTGGAGCGGGCCGAACACCGGGGAGCTGTTTTTT.

This clonotype has a count of ten or more. A junction end diverges from the germline sequence, so it may reflect a read error. The gene calls are TRBV6-1 and TRBJ1-2; 10 bases map to TRBD1. This CDR3 region has 13 residues. Germline V lookup: CDR1 MNHNS, CDR2 SASEGT. In DNA, the CDR3 is TGTGCCAGCAGAGAAGGGACAGGGGCTGGCTACACCTTC. Translation gives CASREGTGAGYTF.

This clonotype has a count of ten or more. The chain joins TRBV11-3 to TRBJ2-3, with 7 bases that match TRBD1. CDR3 size: 13 residues. Germline loops: CDR1 SGHNT, CDR2 YENEEA. Trimming removed 5 bases from V and 6 bases from J; junction bases left unmatched: 5. The CDR3 DNA is TGTGCCAGCAGCCGACTCAGGGGGGATACGCAGTATTTT. Protein product: CASSRLRGDTQYF.

This clonotype was picked up many times. The J gene is TRBJ1-1, the V gene TRBV2, with D possibly being TRBD1 (6 bases). CDR1 is SNHLY, CDR2 FYNNEI, per germline. Trimming took off 4 bases at V and 1 base at J, with 10 bases between the two ends. There are 14 residues in the CDR3. As DNA, the CDR3 is TGTGCCAGCAGTGCGGGCAGGGGGAACACTGAAGCTTTCTTT. Its translation: CASSAGRGNTEAFF. Supplemented by reference TRBV2 and TRBJ1-1, the full variable domain reads EPEVTQTPSHQVTQMGQEVILRCVPISNHLYFYWYRQILGQKVEFLVSFYNNEISEKSEIFDDQFSVERPDGSNFTLKIRSTKLEDSAMYFCASSAGRGNTEAFFGQGTRLTVV.

This clonotype was counted ten times or more. The chain uses TRBV19 and TRBJ2-1; D perhaps matches TRBD1 (5 bases). Trimming removed 2 bases from V and 5 bases from J, with 13 bases in between. The CDR3 runs 15 residues. The germline CDR1 and CDR2 sequences are LNHDA and SQIVND (reference sequence). The CDR3 here is CASSILQGNNNEQFF. The CDR3 DNA is TGTGCCAGTAGTATACTGCAGGGTAATAACAATGAGCAGTTCTTC.

For this clonotype: The CDR3 end shows no conserved phenylalanine or tryptophan, and so a read error is likely. The rearrangement uses TRBV2 and TRBJ2-5; D may correspond to TRBD1 or TRBD2 (5 bases each). CDR1 and CDR2 from the germline V gene are SNHLY and FYNNEI. V was shortened by 5 bases and J by 2 bases, with 12 bases between the two germline ends. This CDR3 is 14 amino acids long. The CDR3 sequence is CASSQPGRQETQYS. The CDR3 coding sequence is TGTGCCAGCAGTCAACCGGGGCGGCAAGAGACCCAGTACTCG.

This clonotype was seen many times. This chain joins TRBV11-1 and TRBJ2-3; TRBD2 agrees at 11 bases. CDR3 length: 15 amino acids. The germline V gene encodes CDR1 SGHAT and CDR2 FQDESV (reference sequence). The V gene end was trimmed by 5 bases and the J gene end by 5 bases; junction bases not matched to a gene: 6. As DNA, the CDR3 is TGTGCCAGCAGCCGTCTAGCGGGAGGTGGAGATACGCAGTATTTT. It yields the protein CASSRLAGGGDTQYF.

This clonotype has at least ten counts. The rearrangement uses TRBV10-2 and TRBJ2-1; 10 nucleotides match TRBD2. Germline values: CDR1 WSHSY, CDR2 SAAADI. J was trimmed by 9 bases and V by 6 bases; bases with no gene match: 8. The CDR3 loop spans 14 amino acids. CDR3: CASRDGTSEGEQFF. CDR3 DNA sequence: TGCGCCAGCAGGGACGGGACTAGCGAAGGTGAGCAGTTCTTC.